What follows are 21 T cell receptor beta chains derived from one specimen sequenced in a study of cytomegalovirus exposure and HLA in healthy donors. Use of 60 Vbeta and 13 Jbeta primers characterized the PCR. The method was immunoSEQ multiplex PCR; TCRdb's version includes in-frame clones alone and lacks a portion of them. The sample holds about 140,000 clones, around 80% seen once. Specimen: PBMCs. The receptors stem from a man younger than 35 in good health and CMV-seropositive.

Comments on this clone: Mismatch with germline at one junction end may stem from a read error. The chain carries TRBV7-9 and TRBJ1-2, with D perhaps matching TRBD1 (5 bases). The length of the CDR3 is 16 residues. Per germline, CDR1 SEHNR and CDR2 FQNEAQ (reference sequence). The DNA of the CDR3 is TGTTCCAGCAGTTCGGTGGGGGAGGGCCCTAACTATGGCTACACCTTC. It translates to CSSSSVGEGPNYGYTF.

This chain connects TRBV29-1 to TRBJ1-1, with 9 positions matching TRBD1. Germline CDR1 SQVTM, CDR2 ANQGSEA. V gave up 6 bases and J gave up 0 bases; unmatched junction bases: 2. This CDR3 is built from 13 residues. The CDR3 region is CSVTGGMNTEAFF. As DNA, the CDR3 is TGCAGCGTAACAGGGGGCATGAACACTGAAGCTTTCTTT. The variable domain in full, with the rest retrieved from reference TRBV29-1 and TRBJ1-1, is SAVISQKPSRDICQRGTSLTIQCQVDSQVTMMFWYRQQPGQSLTLIATANQGSEATYESGFVIDKFPISRPNLTFSTLTVSNMSPEDSSIYLCSVTGGMNTEAFFGQGTRLTVV.

V usage is TRBV4-1 and J usage is TRBJ2-7, with 9 bases aligning to TRBD2. Trimming cost V 0 bases and J 0 bases; bases outside gene matches: 3. The CDR3 is 16 amino acids. Germline V gene data show CDR1 as MGHRA and CDR2 as YSYEKL. The DNA of the CDR3 is TGCGCCAGCAGCCAAGACCTAGCGGGGCCCTCCTACGAGCAGTACTTC. Protein sequence: CASSQDLAGPSYEQYF.

The V gene is TRBV6-4, the J gene TRBJ2-3; 9 nucleotides match TRBD2. The CDR3 sequence is 14 residues long. Trimming cost V 10 bases and J 3 bases; bases outside gene matches: 8. Germline CDR1 MRHNA, CDR2 SNTAGT. CDR3 sequence (DNA): TGTGCCAATAGCGGGAGTATTCGGACAGATACGCAGTATTTT. This gives the protein CANSGSIRTDTQYF.

J is TRBJ2-7 and V is TRBV7-6; TRBD2 is a possible D gene (5 bases). This CDR3 region has 13 residues. The V end was cut by 1 base, the J end by 5 bases, with 9 bases between. Germline V CDR1 and CDR2: SGHVS, FNYEAQ. The CDR3 sequence is CASSLVGADEQYF. In nucleotides, the CDR3 is TGTGCCAGCAGCTTAGTGGGAGCTGACGAGCAGTACTTC.

The rearrangement uses TRBV6-1 and TRBJ1-1; a weak D match, TRBD1 (6 bases). Trimming removed 8 bases from V and 7 bases from J, with 20 bases in between. CDR3 length: 14 residues. Germline CDR1 reads MNHNS; CDR2 reads SASEGT. For the CDR3, the DNA is TGTGCCAGCTCGCCAATCCAGGGGACGCTTGAAGCTTTCTTT. It translates to CASSPIQGTLEAFF.

This chain links TRBV19 with TRBJ1-1; 7 positions agree with TRBD1. Per the germline V gene, CDR1 is LNHDA and CDR2 is SQIVND (reference sequence). This CDR3 is 14 amino acids long. J gave up 7 bases and V 5 bases, and 10 bases lay outside the gene matches. CDR3 coding DNA: TGTGCCAGTAGTGTCAGCTTCCGGGACAGTGAAGCTTTCTTT. This codes for CASSVSFRDSEAFF.

The gene calls are TRBV6-5 and TRBJ2-7; TRBD2 might be the D (6 bases). The CDR3 spans 13 residues. The V and J ends lost 3 bases and 7 bases respectively, with 13 bases between them. In germline, CDR1 is MNHEY, CDR2 SVGAGI. Written as DNA, the CDR3 is TGTGCCAGCAGTTATCGGGACTCCCGGGAGCAGTACTTC. The encoded protein is CASSYRDSREQYF.

V is TRBV7-6 and J is TRBJ2-7, with 12 bases fitting TRBD1. V was clipped by 4 bases and J by 7 bases; unmatched bases: 14. Germline V gene sequence: CDR1 SGHVS, CDR2 FNYEAQ. The CDR3 contains 17 residues. CDR3 residues: CASSSSRPGQGAREQYF. CDR3 bases: TGTGCCAGCAGCTCGAGTCGGCCGGGACAGGGGGCGCGGGAGCAGTACTTC.

This rearrangement joins TRBV29-1 to TRBJ1-2; 8 nucleotides line up with TRBD1. This CDR3 comprises 12 residues. The germline V gene encodes CDR1 SQVTM and CDR2 ANQGSEA. Losses at the gene ends were 2 bases for V and 7 bases for J; bases not matched to a gene: 3. CDR3 residues: CSVERQGLGYTF. DNA of the CDR3: TGCAGCGTTGAACGACAGGGGCTTGGCTACACCTTC.

This clone was recorded at least ten times. The rearrangement uses TRBV7-2 and TRBJ2-2; 9 bases agree with TRBD1. After removal of 6 bases from V and 5 bases from J, the junction contained 4 bases not matched to a gene. The length of the CDR3 is 14 residues. Per germline, CDR1 SGHTA and CDR2 FQGNSA. CDR3 loop: CASRTGTGTGELFF. The CDR3 coding sequence is TGTGCCAGCAGAACCGGGACAGGGACCGGGGAGCTGTTTTTT. Full variable domain (missing parts from reference TRBV7-2 and TRBJ2-2): GAGVSQSPSNKVTEKGKDVELRCDPISGHTALYWYRQSLGQGLEFLIYFQGNSAPDKSGLPSDRFSAERTGGSVSTLTIQRTQQEDSAVYLCASRTGTGTGELFFGEGSRLTVL.

This chain joins TRBV6-1 and TRBJ1-6, with 8 bases that match TRBD1. This CDR3 region has 15 residues. CDR1 and CDR2 from the germline V gene are MNHNS and SASEGT. Trimming took 1 base from V and 8 from J; bases not matched to a gene: 4. The CDR3 loop reads CASSEVGTGYSPLHF. The DNA of the CDR3 is TGTGCCAGCAGTGAAGTTGGGACAGGTTATTCACCCCTCCACTTT.

The chain carries TRBV28 and TRBJ2-3; the D is unclear. The V end lost 5 bases, the J end lost 7 bases, and 7 bases lay between the germline ends. The length of the CDR3 is 11 residues. CDR1 and CDR2 from the germline V gene are MDHEN and SYDVKM. The CDR3 is CASSDTYTQYF. The CDR3 DNA is TGTGCCAGCAGTGACACGTATACGCAGTATTTT. Combining the CDR3 with reference TRBV28 and TRBJ2-3 gives the whole variable domain DVKVTQSSRYLVKRTGEKVFLECVQDMDHENMFWYRQDPGLGLRLIYFSYDVKMKEKGDIPEGYSVSREKKERFSLILESASTNQTSMYLCASSDTYTQYFGPGTRLTVL.

This sequence joins TRBV28 and TRBJ1-5, with no clear D. The CDR3 is 15 amino acids. Deletions cut 6 bases from V and 4 bases from J, with 16 bases between. CDR1 and CDR2 (germline): MDHEN, SYDVKM. The CDR3 spells CASSQPYSLNQPQHF. The CDR3 nucleotides read TGTGCCAGCAGCCAACCTTACAGCCTTAATCAGCCCCAGCATTTT. The whole variable domain, remainder taken from reference TRBV28 and TRBJ1-5, is DVKVTQSSRYLVKRTGEKVFLECVQDMDHENMFWYRQDPGLGLRLIYFSYDVKMKEKGDIPEGYSVSREKKERFSLILESASTNQTSMYLCASSQPYSLNQPQHFGDGTRLSIL.

The CDR3 sequence: CAWSNSQGIGNIQYF. CDR3 nucleotide sequence: TGTGCCTGGAGTAACTCCCAGGGAATTGGAAACATTCAGTACTTC. The chain couples TRBV30 to TRBJ2-4, with D possibly matching TRBD1 (5 bases). The CDR3 runs to 15 residues. Trimming left V 2 bases short and J 6 bases short, with 17 bases between. Germline CDR1 reads GTSNPN; CDR2 reads SVGIG (reference sequence).

This clone showed up just once. V and J are TRBV19 and TRBJ2-7, with 8 bases identical to TRBD1. Germline CDR1 is LNHDA and CDR2 is SQIVND (reference sequence). The CDR3 runs to 15 residues. V lost 3 bases to trimming and J lost 3 bases; unmatched junction nucleotides: 7. The CDR3 region has the DNA TGTGCCAGTAGTATTAGTCGAGACAGGGGCTACGAGCAGTACTTC. It codes for CASSISRDRGYEQYF.

This clone has only one observation. V usage is TRBV5-1 and J usage is TRBJ2-1; TRBD2 agrees at 8 bases. This CDR3 region has 15 residues. Trimming took 3 bases from V and 0 from J; bases not matched to a gene: 2. CDR1 SGHRS and CDR2 YFSETQ come from the germline V gene. The CDR3 protein is CASSSGTSSYNEQFF. The CDR3 region has the DNA TGCGCCAGCAGCTCCGGGACTAGCTCCTACAATGAGCAGTTCTTC. Combining the CDR3 with reference TRBV5-1 and TRBJ2-1 gives the whole variable domain KAGVTQTPRYLIKTRGQQVTLSCSPISGHRSVSWYQQTPGQGLQFLFEYFSETQRNKGNFPGRFSGRQFSNSRSEMNVSTLELGDSALYLCASSSGTSSYNEQFFGPGTRLTVL.

The gene calls are TRBV7-8 and TRBJ1-1; D is ambiguous. Trimming left V 5 bases short and J 1 base short, with 11 bases between. The CDR3 contains 14 residues. Germline assignment: CDR1 SGHVS and CDR2 FQNEAQ. The CDR3 sequence: CASSRPSGNTEAFF. The CDR3 coding sequence is TGTGCCAGCAGCCGGCCGAGCGGGAACACTGAAGCTTTCTTT.

The J gene is TRBJ2-3, the V gene TRBV2; 10 positions match TRBD2. Unmatched junction bases numbered 10, after V lost 2 bases and J lost 5 bases. Per the germline V gene, CDR1 is SNHLY and CDR2 is FYNNEI. CDR3 length: 17 amino acids. The CDR3 spells CASSEWASGSPGDTQYF. The CDR3 DNA is TGTGCCAGCAGTGAATGGGCTAGCGGGAGCCCGGGAGATACGCAGTATTTT.

This clone was counted between two and nine times. J is TRBJ1-4 and V is TRBV7-8; D is uncertain. Trimming removed 1 base at V and 8 bases at J, with 5 bases between. The CDR3 covers 12 residues. CDR1 is SGHVS and CDR2 is FQNEAQ in the germline V gene. CDR3 sequence reads: CASSLVSEKLFF. The CDR3 nucleotides are TGTGCCAGCAGCTTAGTAAGCGAAAAACTGTTTTTT.

The chain employs TRBV6-6 and TRBJ2-1; 10 bases fit TRBD2. Looked up from germline, CDR1 is MNHNY and CDR2 is SVGAGI (reference sequence). The J segment lost 5 bases and the V segment lost 2 bases, leaving 3 bases of the junction unmatched. This CDR3 comprises 15 residues. CDR3 loop: CASSYGLAGDNEQFF. As DNA, the CDR3 is TGTGCCAGCAGTTACGGGCTAGCGGGAGACAATGAGCAGTTCTTC.